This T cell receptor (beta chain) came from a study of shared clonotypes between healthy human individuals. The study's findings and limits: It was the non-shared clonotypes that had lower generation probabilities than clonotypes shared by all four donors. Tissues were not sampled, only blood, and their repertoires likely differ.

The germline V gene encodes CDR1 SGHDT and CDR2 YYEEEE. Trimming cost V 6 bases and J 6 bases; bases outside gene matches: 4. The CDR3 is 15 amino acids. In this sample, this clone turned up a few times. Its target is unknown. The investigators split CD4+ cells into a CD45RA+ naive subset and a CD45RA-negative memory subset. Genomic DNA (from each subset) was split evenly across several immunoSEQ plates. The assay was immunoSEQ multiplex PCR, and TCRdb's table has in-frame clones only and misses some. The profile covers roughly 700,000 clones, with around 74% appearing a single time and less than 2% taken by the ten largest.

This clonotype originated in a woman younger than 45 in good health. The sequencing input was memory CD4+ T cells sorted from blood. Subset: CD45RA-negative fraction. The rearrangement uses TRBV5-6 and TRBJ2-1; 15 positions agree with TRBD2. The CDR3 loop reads CASKPGLAGGNEQFF. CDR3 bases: TGTGCCAGCAAGCCGGGACTAGCGGGAGGCAATGAGCAGTTCTTC. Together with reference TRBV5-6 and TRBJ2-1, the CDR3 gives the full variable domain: DAGVTQSPTHLIKTRGQQVTLRCSPKSGHDTVSWYQQALGQGPQFIFQYYEEEERQRGNFPDRFSGHQFPNYSSELNVNALLLGDSALYLCASKPGLAGGNEQFFGPGTRLTVL.